The 30 T cell receptor beta chains given below trace back to one sample, sequenced in a study of regulatory T cells in long-lasting Graves disease. Described time point: newly diagnosed GD, antithyroid drugs for less than 3 months. Following extraction of RNA from PBMCs, that RNA was used to make the TCR library. Libraries of TCR beta came from iRepertoire HTBI primers plus Arm-PCR of CDR3 regions. TCRdb ran MiXCR on the multiplex PCR reads and lists one entry per CDR3 protein. This sample yields over 350,000 distinct CDR3 sequences, of which 14% are seen a single time; approximately 19% belongs to the top ten. These data are also associated with another study on T cells in Graves' hyperthyroidism and ophthalmopathy.

The sample was peripheral blood mononuclear cells (PBMCs), taken at new diagnosis, from a patient treated with antithyroid drugs. Receptors originate from a woman in her forties or fifties with Graves disease.

Only a few counts were recorded for this clonotype. The chain combines TRBV30 with TRBJ2-5; D remains ambiguous. Trimming stripped 5 bases from V and 0 bases from J, with 13 bases between. The CDR3 totals 14 residues. The germline V gene encodes CDR1 GTSNPN and CDR2 SVGIG (reference sequence). CDR3 sequence reads: CAWGPGGHQETQYF. In DNA, the CDR3 is TGTGCCTGGGGTCCAGGCGGACACCAAGAGACCCAGTACTTC.

As for this clonotype: A single base separates this from a much larger clone, so it may be a read error. The rearrangement joins TRBV5-1 to TRBJ2-3, with D maybe TRBD2 (5 bases). The germline V gene encodes CDR1 SGHRS and CDR2 YFSETQ. The ends were cut back, 2 bases at V and 2 bases at J, with 12 bases in the middle. The CDR3 totals 15 residues. CDR3 region: CASSLRSSPTDTQYF. DNA for the CDR3: TGCGCCAGCAGCTTACGTTCTAGCCCCACAGATACGCAGTATTTT. The whole variable domain, remainder taken from reference TRBV5-1 and TRBJ2-3, is KAGVTQTPRYLIKTRGQQVTLSCSPISGHRSVSWYQQTPGQGLQFLFEYFSETQRNKGNFPGRFSGRQFSNSRSEMNVSTLELGDSALYLCASSLRSSPTDTQYFGPGTRLTVL.

This clonotype appeared many times. The gene calls are TRBV20-1 and TRBJ1-4; 7 nucleotides line up with TRBD1. The V and J ends lost 5 bases and 4 bases, in that order; junction bases with no gene match: 4. Germline CDR1 DFQATT, CDR2 SNEGSKA (reference sequence). The CDR3 has 13 residues. In DNA form, the CDR3 reads TGCAGTGCTTGGACAGGTCTTAATGAAAAACTGTTTTTT. It specifies CSAWTGLNEKLFF.

This clonotype was seen at least ten times. The chain joins TRBV10-3 to TRBJ2-7; 7 bases match TRBD1. The J segment lost 3 bases and the V segment lost 6 bases, leaving 8 bases of the junction unmatched. From germline, CDR1 is ENHRY and CDR2 SYGVKD. CDR3 length equals 14 residues. CDR3 sequence reads: CAIRNDRANYEQYF. The CDR3 nucleotides read TGTGCCATCAGGAATGACAGGGCCAACTACGAGCAGTACTTC.

This clonotype was seen many times. The chain carries TRBV12-3 or TRBV12-4 and TRBJ2-5; 9 bases map to TRBD2. The CDR3 extends over 16 amino acids. J lost 2 bases, V lost 5 bases, and 9 bases had no gene match. In nucleotides, the CDR3 is TGTGCCAGCAGTCCTACAACTAGCGGGCCACAAGAGACCCAGTACTTC. Translated: CASSPTTSGPQETQYF.

In its sample, this clonotype was seen many times. This rearrangement joins TRBV7-9 to TRBJ2-3; perhaps TRBD1 as D (6 bases). V dropped 6 bases and J dropped 5 bases, with 21 bases sitting between them. The germline V gene encodes CDR1 SEHNR and CDR2 FQNEAQ (reference sequence). The CDR3 sequence is 16 residues long. CDR3 amino acids: CASSRLGARRGDTQYF. CDR3 bases: TGTGCCAGCAGTCGGCTGGGGGCTAGAAGAGGAGATACGCAGTATTTT.

This clonotype was counted ten times or more. The chain is built from TRBV9 and TRBJ2-5; possibly TRBD2 for D (6 bases). CDR1 is SGDLS, CDR2 YYNGEE, per germline. The CDR3 has 15 amino acids. V gave up 0 bases and J gave up 5 bases, with 14 bases separating them. The CDR3 DNA reads as TGTGCCAGCAGCGTAGCTACGGAGGGTTTGGAGACCCAGTACTTC. Translated: CASSVATEGLETQYF.

This clonotype was seen only a few times. The gene calls are TRBV7-6 and TRBJ2-1; D tentatively fits TRBD1 or TRBD2 (5 bases each). Looked up from germline, CDR1 is SGHVS and CDR2 is FNYEAQ. CDR3 length: 17 amino acids. V dropped 6 bases and J dropped 1 base, with 19 bases sitting between them. CDR3 region: CASSQRLRGSSYNEQFF. The CDR3 nucleotides are TGTGCCAGCAGTCAAAGGTTGAGGGGAAGTTCCTACAATGAGCAGTTCTTC.

This rearrangement joins TRBV5-1 to TRBJ2-5; 9 nucleotides match TRBD2. Germline CDR1 is SGHRS and CDR2 is YFSETQ. The J segment lost 5 bases and the V segment lost 3 bases, leaving 17 bases of the junction unmatched. The CDR3 spans 18 residues. The CDR3 loop is CASSSQPSSGRGRETQYF. CDR3 coding DNA: TGCGCCAGCAGCTCCCAGCCGAGTAGCGGGAGAGGCAGGGAGACCCAGTACTTC.

In this sample, this clonotype turned up many times. The junction and the germline gene differ at one end; a read error may be behind it. This chain links TRBV7-2 with TRBJ2-1; D possibly uses TRBD1 or TRBD2 (6 bases each). The CDR3 runs to 13 residues. Germline-derived CDR1 and CDR2 are SGHTA and FQGNSA. The chain's CDR3 is CASSSGAGLIPTF. CDR3 nucleotide sequence: TGTGCCAGCAGCTCAGGGGCGGGACTTATACCCACCTTC.

This clonotype was seen ten or more times. This sequence joins TRBV20-1 and TRBJ2-1; tentative D call: TRBD2 (6 bases). The ends were cut back, 4 bases at V and 4 bases at J, with 14 bases in the middle. This CDR3 contains 14 residues. The V gene's germline CDR1 is DFQATT and CDR2 SNEGSKA (reference sequence). CDR3 sequence: CSATQSGLYNEQFF. In DNA form, the CDR3 reads TGCAGTGCTACCCAAAGCGGGCTTTACAATGAGCAGTTCTTC.

V and J are TRBV29-1 and TRBJ2-1; 10 nucleotides line up with TRBD1. V gave up 6 bases and J gave up 9 bases; unmatched junction bases: 11. CDR1 and CDR2 (germline): SQVTM, ANQGSEA. The CDR3 has 14 amino acids. Here the CDR3 DNA reads TGCAGCGTAGAGGGACAGGGGTATGATGGTGAGCAGTTCTTC. It encodes CSVEGQGYDGEQFF.

This sequence joins TRBV29-1 and TRBJ1-1; the match to TRBD1 covers 9 bases. Germline V gene sequence: CDR1 SQVTM, CDR2 ANQGSEA. CDR3 length equals 12 residues. V shed 3 bases, J shed 4 bases, and the junction held 0 bases outside the gene matches. For the CDR3, the DNA is TGCAGCGTTGAGGACAGGGGCACTGAAGCTTTCTTT. As protein: CSVEDRGTEAFF.

This clonotype was observed many times. This chain connects TRBV18 to TRBJ1-2, with 8 nucleotides matching TRBD1. The V segment lost 3 bases and the J segment 1 base; nucleotides outside the gene matches: 1. Germline V gene sequence: CDR1 KGHSH, CDR2 LQKENI. The CDR3 consists of 14 residues. In DNA form, the CDR3 reads TGTGCCAGCTCACCGGGACAGGATAACTATGGCTACACCTTC. Protein product: CASSPGQDNYGYTF. Looking up the rest from reference TRBV18 and TRBJ1-2 gives the full variable domain: NAGVMQNPRHLVRRRGQEARLRCSPMKGHSHVYWYRQLPEEGLKFMVYLQKENIIDESGMPKERFSAEFPKEGPSILRIQQVVRGDSAAYFCASSPGQDNYGYTFGSGTRLTVV.

At least ten counts were recorded for this clonotype. The J gene is TRBJ1-2, the V gene TRBV7-9; TRBD1 matches 8 bases. Germline CDR1 and CDR2: SEHNR and FQNEAQ (reference sequence). V gave up 0 bases and J gave up 5 bases; unmatched junction bases: 5. The CDR3 length is 15 residues. The CDR3 region is CASSLAGRGPYGYTF. The CDR3 coding sequence is TGTGCCAGCAGCTTAGCGGGCAGGGGGCCGTATGGCTACACCTTC.

This clonotype was seen ten or more times. The chain carries TRBV5-1 and TRBJ2-2, with 13 bases that match TRBD2. V shed 3 bases and J 6 bases; nucleotides not matched to a gene: 5. The CDR3 has 16 amino acids. The germline CDR1 and CDR2 sequences are SGHRS and YFSETQ. The CDR3 DNA reads as TGCGCCAGCAGCTATGGACTAGCGGGAGACGCCGGGGAGCTGTTTTTT. Protein product: CASSYGLAGDAGELFF.

This clonotype appeared many times. The chain employs TRBV28 and TRBJ1-5; TRBD1 is a possible D gene (5 bases). V was cut by 6 bases and J by 1 base, with 13 bases left in between. Germline loops: CDR1 MDHEN, CDR2 SYDVKM. This CDR3 has 15 amino acids. As DNA, the CDR3 is TGTGCCAGCAGCTGGGGGGGTGGCAGCAATCAGCCCCAGCATTTT. This gives the protein CASSWGGGSNQPQHF.

There are many counts of this clonotype. This chain links TRBV3-1 with TRBJ2-1; a possible D gene is TRBD1 (6 bases). In germline, CDR1 is LGHDT, CDR2 YNNKEL (reference sequence). V dropped 1 base and J dropped 9 bases, with 10 bases sitting between them. This CDR3 region has 13 residues. The CDR3 nucleotides are TGTGCCAGCAGCCAAGGGGCAGGGGTTGAGCAGTTCTTC. Amino acid sequence: CASSQGAGVEQFF.

The chain recombines TRBV3-1 with TRBJ2-2; the D gene is possibly TRBD2 (5 bases). Trimming removed 0 bases at V and 0 bases at J, with 8 bases between. CDR1 and CDR2 from the germline V gene are LGHDT and YNNKEL (reference sequence). The CDR3 spans 16 residues. The CDR3 DNA reads as TGTGCCAGCAGCCAAGATGGAGGAACGAACACCGGGGAGCTGTTTTTT. Translated, it gives CASSQDGGTNTGELFF.

This clonotype occurred many times. The CDR3 DNA sequence: TGTGCCAGCAGTCGACCGGGGGCGATCTCCTACGAGCAGTACTTC. It codes for CASSRPGAISYEQYF. V usage is TRBV25-1 and J usage is TRBJ2-7; D is tentatively TRBD1 or TRBD2 (6 bases each). This CDR3 is built from 15 residues. Deletions cut 5 bases from V and 0 bases from J, with 14 bases between. CDR1 and CDR2 from the germline V gene are MGHDK and SYGVNS.

This clonotype was seen only a few times. V gene TRBV7-9 combines with J gene TRBJ1-1; 7 bases align to TRBD1. There are 14 residues in the CDR3. Germline V gene sequence: CDR1 SEHNR, CDR2 FQNEAQ (reference sequence). The junction had 4 bases not matched to a gene; V was cut back by 3 bases and J by 3 bases. CDR3 in amino acids: CASSFQGGDTEAFF. CDR3 coding DNA: TGTGCCAGCAGCTTTCAGGGGGGGGACACTGAAGCTTTCTTT.

This clonotype has a count of ten or more. The CDR3 DNA follows: TGTGCCAGCAGCCCCGCGACGGGCAATCAGCCCCAGCATTTT. Its translation: CASSPATGNQPQHF. The V gene is TRBV6-1, the J gene TRBJ1-5; D gene unclear. Germline CDR1 and CDR2: MNHNS and SASEGT. The ends were cut back, 6 bases at V and 2 bases at J, with 11 bases in the middle. The CDR3 is made up of 14 amino acids.

The rearrangement links TRBV6-2 or TRBV6-3 to TRBJ2-3; 9 positions match TRBD2. The CDR3 has 17 amino acids. CDR1 MNHEY and CDR2 SVGEGT come from the germline V gene. V gave up 2 bases and J gave up 2 bases; unmatched junction bases: 8. CDR3 loop: CASSYSSAGGPTDTQYF. The DNA for the CDR3 is TGTGCCAGCAGTTACAGTTCGGCGGGAGGGCCCACAGATACGCAGTATTTT.

The table lists this clonotype with many counts. The chain is built from TRBV28 and TRBJ2-3; 7 nucleotides align to TRBD2. Germline CDR1 is MDHEN and CDR2 is SYDVKM. J was trimmed by 0 bases and V by 1 base; bases with no gene match: 4. The CDR3 spans 16 residues. CDR3 in amino acids: CASSLSSGTSTDTQYF. CDR3 nucleotide sequence: TGTGCCAGCAGTTTATCTAGCGGAACTAGCACAGATACGCAGTATTTT.

The chain employs TRBV7-9 and TRBJ1-6; D is uncertain. The CDR3 spans 14 residues. Germline values: CDR1 SEHNR, CDR2 FQNEAQ (reference sequence). Trimming removed 3 bases at V and 8 bases at J, with 11 bases between. This chain's CDR3 is CASSFGLGDSPLHF. In DNA, the CDR3 is TGTGCCAGCAGCTTCGGCCTTGGTGATTCACCCCTCCACTTT.

This clonotype was seen at least ten times. V usage is TRBV6-2 or TRBV6-3 and J usage is TRBJ2-7, with D perhaps TRBD2 (6 bases). V lost 6 bases, J lost 3 bases, and 9 bases lay in between. This CDR3 comprises 12 residues. Germline V gene lookup returns CDR1 MNHEY and CDR2 SVGEGT. CDR3 protein: CASRTSGYEQYF. As DNA, the CDR3 is TGTGCCAGCAGGACTAGTGGCTACGAGCAGTACTTC.

About this clonotype: As the CDR3 is not closed by the conserved phenylalanine or tryptophan, this likely results from a read error. No DNA is shown, since the ends of the CDR3 on it are uncertain; the CDR3 is the one TCRdb lists. The chain carries TRBV5-5 and TRBJ2-2. The CDR3 has 15 amino acids, counting both end residues. Germline V CDR1 and CDR2: SGHKS, YYEKEE (reference sequence). This CDR3 reads CASSLAFFMGGELLV.

This clonotype was recorded many times. The chain has TRBV6-2 or TRBV6-3 and TRBJ1-2; the D gene is possibly TRBD1 (5 bases). V shed 5 bases and J shed 6 bases, with 16 bases lying between them. There are 14 residues in the CDR3. Germline CDR1 is MNHEY and CDR2 is SVGEGT. CDR3 region: CASSDLWGKDGYTF. The CDR3 bases are TGTGCCAGCAGTGATCTCTGGGGGAAGGATGGCTACACCTTC.

Ten or more counts support this clonotype. This rearrangement joins TRBV7-3 to TRBJ2-3, with 7 bases identical to TRBD2. V lost 5 bases to trimming and J lost 4 bases; unmatched junction nucleotides: 6. CDR3 length: 14 amino acids. Germline lookup yields CDR1 SGHTA and CDR2 FQGTGA. CDR3 bases: TGTGCCAGCAGCCGGGCGGGAGTAGCAGATACGCAGTATTTT. This encodes CASSRAGVADTQYF.

At least ten counts were recorded for this clonotype. The J gene is TRBJ1-5, the V gene TRBV2; TRBD1 is a possible D gene (6 bases). Germline V gene data show CDR1 as SNHLY and CDR2 as FYNNEI. This CDR3 is 15 amino acids long. The V end lost 6 bases, the J end lost 1 base, and 13 bases lay between the germline ends. The CDR3 region is CASSRGQLSNQPQHF. CDR3 DNA sequence: TGTGCCAGCAGCAGAGGACAGTTGAGCAATCAGCCCCAGCATTTT.